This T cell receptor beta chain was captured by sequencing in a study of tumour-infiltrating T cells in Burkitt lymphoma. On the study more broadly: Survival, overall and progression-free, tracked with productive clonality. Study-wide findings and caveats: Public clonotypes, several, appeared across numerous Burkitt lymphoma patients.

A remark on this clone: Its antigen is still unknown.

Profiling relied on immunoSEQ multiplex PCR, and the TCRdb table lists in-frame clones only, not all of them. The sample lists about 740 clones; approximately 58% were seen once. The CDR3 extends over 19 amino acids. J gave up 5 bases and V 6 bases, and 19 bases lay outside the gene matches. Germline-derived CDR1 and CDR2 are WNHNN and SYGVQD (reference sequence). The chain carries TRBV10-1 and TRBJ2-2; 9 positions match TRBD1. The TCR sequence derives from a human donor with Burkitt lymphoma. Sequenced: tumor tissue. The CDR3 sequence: CASRTPRTGDRFGTGELFF. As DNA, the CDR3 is TGCGCCAGCAGGACTCCGAGGACAGGGGATCGGTTCGGGACCGGGGAGCTGTTTTTT.